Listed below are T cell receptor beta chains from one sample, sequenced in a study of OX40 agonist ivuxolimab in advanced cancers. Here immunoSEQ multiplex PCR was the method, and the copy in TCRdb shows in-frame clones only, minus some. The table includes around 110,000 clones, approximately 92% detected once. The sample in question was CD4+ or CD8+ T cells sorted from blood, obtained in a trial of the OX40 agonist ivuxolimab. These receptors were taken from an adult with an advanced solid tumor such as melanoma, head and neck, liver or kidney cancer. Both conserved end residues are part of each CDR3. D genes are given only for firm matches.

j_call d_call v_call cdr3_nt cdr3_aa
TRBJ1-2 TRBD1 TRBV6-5 TGTGCCAGCAGTTACTACCGGACAGGGGGCAACTATGGCTACACCTTC CASSYYRTGGNYGYTF
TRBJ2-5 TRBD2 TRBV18 TGTGCCAGCTCACCTGCGGGGGAGAGGGAGACCCAGTACTTC CASSPAGERETQYF
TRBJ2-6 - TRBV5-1 TGCGCCAGCAGCTTCGCAACCTCTGGGGCCAACGTCCTGACTTTC CASSFATSGANVLTF
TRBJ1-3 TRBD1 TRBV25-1 TGTGCCAGCAGTGAACGACAGGGGGGAGGAAACACCATATATTTT CASSERQGGGNTIYF
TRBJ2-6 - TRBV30 TGTGCCTGGAGGGCAGCCGGGGCCAACGTCCTGACTTTC CAWRAAGANVLTF
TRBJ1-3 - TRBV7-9 TGTGCCAGCAGCTTAGTTGCCGGTCCCTCTGGAAACACCATATATTTT CASSLVAGPSGNTIYF
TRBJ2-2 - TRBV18 TGTGCCAGCTCACCACAGGCCGGGGAGCTGTTTTTT CASSPQAGELFF
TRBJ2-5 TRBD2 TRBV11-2 TGTGCCAGCAGCTTAGCGGGGGGGTTTGGGACCCAGTACTTC CASSLAGGFGTQYF
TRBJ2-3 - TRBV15 TGTGCCACCAGCCTTGTCTCTCAGGGGTATTACACAGATACGCAGTATTTT CATSLVSQGYYTDTQYF
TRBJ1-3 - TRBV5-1 TGCGCCAGCAGCTTGGACGACAGTCTAGGAAACACCATATATTTT CASSLDDSLGNTIYF
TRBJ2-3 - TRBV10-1 TGCGCCAGCAGTCCGACAGTTAGCACAGATACGCAGTATTTT CASSPTVSTDTQYF